The T cell receptor beta chain under discussion was sequenced for a study of CD8 T cells in Susac syndrome. Multiple sclerosis controls were treatment-naive patients with stable or active relapsing-remitting disease. TEMRA cells were FACS-enriched, and CD8+ and CD4+ T cells were isolated negatively. RNA in amounts of about 0.45 to 1 ug was reverse transcribed with random hexamers. An immunoSEQ multiplex PCR amplified TCR beta CDR3 over 54 Vbeta and 13 Jbeta. TCRdb ran MiXCR on the immunoSEQ multiplex PCR reads and lists one entry per CDR3 protein. Of more than 200,000 distinct CDR3 sequences in the sample, over 85% were seen once. The germline V gene encodes CDR1 SGHDN and CDR2 FVKESK. Between the trimmed V and J ends, which lost 3 bases and 1 base, there was a span of 9 bases. The CDR3 sequence is 14 residues long.

The source of this sequence is a human donor with multiple sclerosis. The sample was CD4+ T cells from PBMCs. The genes are TRBV14 and TRBJ1-1; D perhaps matches TRBD1 (6 bases). The CDR3 region is CASSHRGGNTEAFF. DNA for the CDR3: TGTGCCAGCAGCCACAGGGGTGGGAACACTGAAGCTTTCTTT.